This is a list of T cell receptor beta chains from one sample in a study of Graves' ophthalmopathy and Graves' hyperthyroidism. TCRdb fed the multiplex PCR reads into MiXCR, producing one record per CDR3 protein. Among just over 600,000 distinct CDR3 sequences listed, about a fifth were seen once. The sequencing sample was made of peripheral blood. These receptors originate from a woman aged 18 to 35 with stable Graves' hyperthyroidism. Some clones in this sample may be carry-over from other donors' samples. The conserved cysteine and the conserved F or W are not part of the CDR3 here.

v_call: TRBV10-3
j_call: TRBJ2-2
cdr3_aa: AISVAGVNTGDLF

v_call: TRBV15
j_call: TRBJ2-6
cdr3_aa: ATGSGGTTGANVLT

v_call: TRBV19
j_call: TRBJ2-2
cdr3_aa: ASSIGQVNTGELF

v_call: TRBV20-1
j_call: TRBJ2-2
cdr3_aa: SARDYSGGDTGELF

v_call: TRBV7-8
j_call: TRBJ1-2
cdr3_aa: ASSLVREANYGYT

v_call: TRBV19
j_call: TRBJ1-2
cdr3_aa: ASRDRLYGYT

v_call: TRBV7-2
j_call: TRBJ2-5
cdr3_aa: ASSSSGEQTQY

v_call: TRBV10-3
j_call: TRBJ2-7
cdr3_aa: AISAGTGEKREQY

v_call: TRBV5-1
j_call: TRBJ1-1
cdr3_aa: ASSRTTGVGTEAF

v_call: TRBV11-2
j_call: TRBJ2-2
cdr3_aa: ASSLGLAVTGELF

v_call: TRBV11-2
j_call: TRBJ2-2
cdr3_aa: ASSLGLGTRTGELF

v_call: TRBV30
j_call: TRBJ1-5
cdr3_aa: AWSVQAPASNQPQH

v_call: TRBV29-1
j_call: TRBJ1-5
cdr3_aa: SVSGQHNQPQH

v_call: TRBV6-5
j_call: TRBJ1-1
cdr3_aa: ACSYGQGWTEAF

v_call: TRBV12-3/TRBV12-4
j_call: TRBJ1-2
cdr3_aa: ASSFRYFGYT

v_call: TRBV9
j_call: TRBJ2-7
cdr3_aa: ASSREPTVLYEQY

v_call: TRBV12-3/TRBV12-4
j_call: TRBJ1-2
cdr3_aa: ASSLGHPRDSYGYT

v_call: TRBV2
j_call: TRBJ2-5
cdr3_aa: ASSKGTSAQETQY

v_call: TRBV5-1
j_call: TRBJ1-1
cdr3_aa: VSSPGAGGTEAF

v_call: TRBV10-3
j_call: TRBJ2-7
cdr3_aa: AISGTGGYEQY

v_call: TRBV12-3/TRBV12-4
j_call: TRBJ1-1
cdr3_aa: ASSLAVGGRTNTEAF

v_call: TRBV6-5
j_call: TRBJ1-2
cdr3_aa: ASSYSGSYNYGYT

v_call: TRBV20-1
j_call: TRBJ1-1
cdr3_aa: SVGQPKLNEAF

v_call: TRBV7-2
j_call: TRBJ2-5
cdr3_aa: ASSLGVLETQY

v_call: TRBV11-2
j_call: TRBJ2-5
cdr3_aa: ASSLNTGGETQY

v_call: TRBV19
j_call: TRBJ1-2
cdr3_aa: ASSIDRFIGQRPYGYT

v_call: TRBV24-1
j_call: TRBJ2-2
cdr3_aa: ATSLAGRGRTGELF

v_call: TRBV3-1
j_call: TRBJ1-3
cdr3_aa: ASSRVRDRFSGNTIY

v_call: TRBV28
j_call: TRBJ1-5
cdr3_aa: ASSLWAGYNQPQH

v_call: TRBV19
j_call: TRBJ1-1
cdr3_aa: ASSLTGASEAF

v_call: TRBV5-6
j_call: TRBJ2-7
cdr3_aa: ASSGTGQTYEQY

v_call: TRBV6-5
j_call: TRBJ1-2
cdr3_aa: ASSFSAGGASYGYT

v_call: TRBV5-4
j_call: TRBJ2-2
cdr3_aa: ASSLLRGSNTGELF

v_call: TRBV27
j_call: TRBJ2-7
cdr3_aa: ASSLSTLDEQY

v_call: TRBV6-2/TRBV6-3
j_call: TRBJ2-7
cdr3_aa: ASRTGTGVYEQY

v_call: TRBV7-6
j_call: TRBJ2-5
cdr3_aa: ASSFGQGRIETQY

v_call: TRBV28
j_call: TRBJ2-7
cdr3_aa: ASSLFYDLTGSTYEQY

v_call: TRBV28
j_call: TRBJ1-1
cdr3_aa: ASSLPTTGDNEAF

v_call: TRBV27
j_call: TRBJ1-1
cdr3_aa: ASVGGLTEAF

v_call: TRBV29-1
j_call: TRBJ1-2
cdr3_aa: SVEDGEGTNYGYT

v_call: TRBV12-3/TRBV12-4
j_call: TRBJ1-5
cdr3_aa: ASSLQTGNQPQH

v_call: TRBV20-1
j_call: TRBJ1-5
cdr3_aa: SAEGGGGQPQH

v_call: TRBV24-1
j_call: TRBJ2-2
cdr3_aa: VTSDPGAGTTGELF

v_call: TRBV7-2
j_call: TRBJ2-1
cdr3_aa: ASSLRGAGGGNEQF

v_call: TRBV12-3/TRBV12-4
j_call: TRBJ2-5
cdr3_aa: ASRPTEEETQY